The 31 T cell receptor beta chains given below trace back to one sample, sequenced in a study of blood T cell repertoires in COVID-19. Assay used: immunoSEQ multiplex PCR; TCRdb lists only in-frame clones, some missing. The table shows under 200,000 clones, with over 75% occurring only once. Sequenced: PBMCs or T cells enriched from blood (not recorded which). These receptors were taken from a man aged 50-59 years who had recovered from COVID-19.

This clone was observed once. The rearrangement joins TRBV4-2 to TRBJ2-1; D call uncertain. The CDR3 covers 15 residues. Germline V gene lookup returns CDR1 LGHNA and CDR2 YNFKEQ. The V and J ends lost 0 bases and 8 bases respectively, with 14 bases between them. The CDR3 nucleotides are TGTGCCAGCAGCCAAGATTCGGCAGCTAGAGATGAGCAGTTCTTC. Translating gives CASSQDSAARDEQFF.

The genes are TRBV6-5 and TRBJ2-5, with D uncertain. Germline CDR1 reads MNHEY; CDR2 reads SVGAGI. Trimming stripped 7 bases from V and 2 bases from J, with 8 bases between. The CDR3 is 12 residues long. This CDR3 is CASIARQETQYF. The DNA for the CDR3 is TGTGCCAGCATTGCCAGGCAAGAGACCCAGTACTTC.

The rearrangement joins TRBV6-2 or TRBV6-3 to TRBJ2-7, with D perhaps matching TRBD2 (6 bases). The germline gives CDR1 MNHEY, CDR2 SVGEGT. This CDR3 spans 14 amino acids. Trimming removed 2 bases from V and 2 bases from J, with 10 bases in between. The CDR3 DNA sequence: TGTGCCAGCAGTTACCGGCTAGCGCCCTACGAGCAGTACTTC. It specifies CASSYRLAPYEQYF.

The chain combines TRBV10-1 with TRBJ1-2; 9 nucleotides align to TRBD1. Germline assignment: CDR1 WNHNN and CDR2 SYGVQD (reference sequence). The CDR3 extends over 14 amino acids. The V segment lost 3 bases and the J segment 6 bases; nucleotides outside the gene matches: 5. The CDR3 region has the DNA TGCGCCAGCAGTGATTACAGGGGGCCGGATGGCTACACCTTC. Encoded protein: CASSDYRGPDGYTF.

The chain joins TRBV7-2 to TRBJ2-5; 12 nucleotides align to TRBD2. Trimming removed 1 base from V and 12 bases from J; junction bases left unmatched: 6. This CDR3 comprises 14 residues. Germline loops: CDR1 SGHTA, CDR2 FQGNSA. The CDR3 nucleotides read TGTGCCAGCAGCTTAGAATCCGCTAGCGGGGGGGAGTACTTC. Protein product: CASSLESASGGEYF.

The chain uses TRBV7-3 and TRBJ2-5; 10 nucleotides line up with TRBD2. V lost 2 bases and J lost 5; bases outside the gene matches: 8. Germline lookup yields CDR1 SGHTA and CDR2 FQGTGA. CDR3 length: 16 residues. CDR3 coding DNA: TGTGCCAGCAGCTTAGGGAGCGGGGGGGCCTTTGAGACCCAGTACTTC. Protein sequence: CASSLGSGGAFETQYF.

The chain has TRBV19 and TRBJ1-5; a possible D gene is TRBD1 (6 bases). There are 15 residues in the CDR3. From germline, CDR1 is LNHDA and CDR2 SQIVND (reference sequence). Trimming pared 6 bases from V and 3 bases from J, leaving 15 bases between. CDR3 sequence: CASRIQGGNNQPQHF. For the CDR3, the DNA is TGTGCCAGTAGAATACAGGGAGGGAACAATCAGCCCCAGCATTTT.

This clone has just one count. J is TRBJ2-2 and V is TRBV20-1; perhaps TRBD1 as D (6 bases). Germline V gives CDR1 DFQATT, CDR2 SNEGSKA (reference sequence). This CDR3 has 14 residues. Trimming pared 3 bases from V and 1 base from J, leaving 9 bases between. Here the CDR3 reads CSASSQGNTGELFF. CDR3 bases: TGCAGTGCTAGTTCACAGGGGAACACCGGGGAGCTGTTTTTT.

V and J are TRBV6-5 and TRBJ1-2; D call uncertain. With 0 bases removed from V and 8 bases from J, the gap between germline ends came to 10 bases. Germline loops: CDR1 MNHEY, CDR2 SVGAGI. The CDR3 spans 13 residues. The CDR3: CASSYSNERGYTF. The CDR3 nucleotides are TGTGCCAGCAGTTACTCGAATGAGCGGGGCTACACCTTC.

V and J are TRBV2 and TRBJ1-5; the D is unclear. The CDR3 length is 15 residues. Trimming removed 7 bases from V and 0 bases from J, with 13 bases in between. Germline assignment: CDR1 SNHLY and CDR2 FYNNEI. This chain's CDR3 is CASNSGGYSNQPQHF. CDR3 bases: TGTGCCAGCAATAGCGGCGGCTATAGCAATCAGCCCCAGCATTTT.

This chain joins TRBV13 and TRBJ2-7, with 8 positions matching TRBD1. The CDR3 spans 15 residues. V shed 4 bases, J shed 3 bases, and the junction held 8 bases outside the gene matches. CDR1 is PRHDT, CDR2 FYEKMQ, per germline (reference sequence). The CDR3 DNA is TGTGCCAGCAGCTCGGGACAGGTTCTCGACTACGAGCAGTACTTC. This encodes CASSSGQVLDYEQYF.

The CDR3 loop is CASSQEYSNQPQHF. In nucleotides, the CDR3 is TGTGCCAGCTCACAGGAGTATAGCAATCAGCCCCAGCATTTT. V and J are TRBV7-6 and TRBJ1-5, with a weak D call TRBD1 (5 bases). The germline CDR1 and CDR2 sequences are SGHVS and FNYEAQ. The CDR3 extends over 14 amino acids. Trimming removed 8 bases at V and 0 bases at J, with 11 bases between. The complete variable domain, with remaining parts taken from reference TRBV7-6 and TRBJ1-5, reads GAGVSQSPRYKVTKRGQDVALRCDPISGHVSLYWYRQALGQGPEFLTYFNYEAQQDKSGLPNDRFSAERPEGSISTLTIQRTEQRDSAMYRCASSQEYSNQPQHFGDGTRLSIL.

The chain is built from TRBV6-5 and TRBJ2-4; 8 nucleotides match TRBD2. Germline CDR1 and CDR2: MNHEY and SVGAGI. The ends lost 2 bases at V and 7 bases at J; junction bases unmatched: 10. This CDR3 contains 16 residues. CDR3 in DNA: TGTGCCAGCAGTTACGCCGGGGGAGCGGGAGTTAACATTCAGTACTTC. It translates to CASSYAGGAGVNIQYF.

The chain combines TRBV10-1 with TRBJ2-7; tentatively, D is TRBD1 (6 bases). CDR1 and CDR2 from the germline V gene are WNHNN and SYGVQD (reference sequence). The CDR3 runs 13 residues. The V end was cut by 2 bases, the J end by 12 bases, with 17 bases between. Here the CDR3 reads CASSEGSQGWVYF. CDR3 bases: TGCGCCAGCAGTGAGGGTTCACAGGGATGGGTGTACTTC.

This rearrangement joins TRBV28 to TRBJ2-5; TRBD2 matches 7 bases. In germline, CDR1 is MDHEN, CDR2 SYDVKM. This CDR3 contains 14 residues. V lost 5 bases to trimming and J lost 4 bases; unmatched junction nucleotides: 7. This CDR3 is CASSLGGVLETQYF. CDR3 nucleotide sequence: TGTGCCAGCAGTCTGGGGGGGGTATTAGAGACCCAGTACTTC.

This clone has a single count. This chain joins TRBV28 and TRBJ2-5; tentative D call: TRBD2 (7 bases). CDR3 length equals 13 residues. Trimming stripped 5 bases from V and 5 bases from J, with 12 bases between. Germline V gives CDR1 MDHEN, CDR2 SYDVKM. The CDR3 nucleotides read TGTGCCAGCAGTAGGGGGGGGATTGAGACCCAGTACTTC. As protein: CASSRGGIETQYF.

The genes are TRBV5-1 and TRBJ2-7; 8 bases fit TRBD1. The germline gives CDR1 SGHRS, CDR2 YFSETQ. Trimming removed 0 bases from V and 7 bases from J; junction bases left unmatched: 9. The CDR3 sequence is 15 residues long. The CDR3 reads CASSLGQGAWAEQYF. CDR3 coding DNA: TGCGCCAGCAGCTTGGGGCAGGGGGCGTGGGCAGAGCAGTACTTC.

A single count supports this clone. The V and J genes are TRBV28 and TRBJ1-2; 11 nucleotides agree with TRBD1. There are 15 residues in the CDR3. Per germline, CDR1 MDHEN and CDR2 SYDVKM. With V trimmed by 3 bases and J by 8 bases, 8 bases remained unmatched. The CDR3 sequence: CASSLRDRGTVGYTF. Here the CDR3 DNA reads TGTGCCAGCAGTTTGCGGGACAGGGGGACGGTAGGCTACACCTTC.

V gene TRBV11-2 combines with J gene TRBJ2-2; 9 bases agree with TRBD2. CDR1 is SGHAT and CDR2 is FQNNGV in the germline V gene. V lost 5 bases and J lost 1; bases outside the gene matches: 8. The CDR3 length is 17 residues. In DNA form, the CDR3 reads TGTGCCAGCAGCCCTCGGGGAGCGGGGGGGAACACCGGGGAGCTGTTTTTT. The encoded protein is CASSPRGAGGNTGELFF. The full variable domain, with the rest looked up from reference TRBV11-2 and TRBJ2-2, is EAGVAQSPRYKIIEKRQSVAFWCNPISGHATLYWYQQILGQGPKLLIQFQNNGVVDDSQLPKDRFSAERLKGVDSTLKIQPAKLEDSAVYLCASSPRGAGGNTGELFFGEGSRLTVL.

The chain links TRBV7-2 to TRBJ2-5; maybe TRBD2 (6 bases). V lost 0 bases and J 4 bases, leaving 9 bases between the germline ends. The V gene's germline CDR1 is SGHTA and CDR2 FQGNSA. This CDR3 is 14 amino acids long. The CDR3 region is CASSLAGGRETQYF. The CDR3 bases are TGTGCCAGCAGCTTAGCGGGGGGAAGAGAGACCCAGTACTTC.

The rearrangement uses TRBV5-1 and TRBJ1-1; unclear D gene. Germline CDR1 is SGHRS and CDR2 is YFSETQ. V lost 0 bases and J lost 0, with 12 bases in between. This CDR3 is 16 amino acids long. The CDR3 nucleotides read TGCGCCAGCAGCTTGGAGGATCCAGGTTTGAACACTGAAGCTTTCTTT. This encodes CASSLEDPGLNTEAFF.

The chain couples TRBV12-5 to TRBJ2-2; 10 nucleotides line up with TRBD1. This CDR3 contains 15 residues. Germline-derived CDR1 and CDR2 are LGHNT and FRNRAP. Losses at the gene ends were 4 bases for V and 5 bases for J; bases not matched to a gene: 4. The CDR3 reads CASGSDRGVTGELFF. The CDR3 DNA follows: TGTGCTAGTGGTTCGGACAGGGGGGTAACCGGGGAGCTGTTTTTT.

The chain couples TRBV2 to TRBJ2-7, with 12 bases lining up with TRBD2. Germline V lookup: CDR1 SNHLY, CDR2 FYNNEI. The CDR3 sequence is 17 residues long. The V and J ends lost 3 bases and 4 bases, in that order; junction bases with no gene match: 10. As DNA, the CDR3 is TGTGCCAGCAGTGACGGAACTAGCGGGAGGCCTGCATACGAGCAGTACTTC. Translating it yields CASSDGTSGRPAYEQYF.

The chain couples TRBV5-5 to TRBJ2-2; no clear D. Germline V CDR1 and CDR2: SGHKS, YYEKEE (reference sequence). Trimming stripped 4 bases from V and 3 bases from J, with 4 bases between. The CDR3 contains 12 residues. The DNA of the CDR3 is TGTGCCAGCAGCCGGGACACCGGGGAGCTGTTTTTT. Protein product: CASSRDTGELFF.

The chain recombines TRBV28 with TRBJ2-5, with D possibly being TRBD1 (6 bases). CDR3 length equals 14 residues. Germline V CDR1 and CDR2: MDHEN, SYDVKM. V was pared by 5 bases and J by 5 bases, with 15 bases between. The CDR3 nucleotides are TGTGCCAGCAGTCCCACCGGACAGTCTGAGACCCAGTACTTC. Protein sequence: CASSPTGQSETQYF.

J is TRBJ2-5 and V is TRBV14; D is unresolved. CDR1 is SGHDN, CDR2 FVKESK, per germline. CDR3 length: 12 amino acids. The V and J ends lost 1 base and 9 bases respectively, with 9 bases between them. The CDR3: CASSQASEAQYF. CDR3 sequence (DNA): TGTGCCAGCAGCCAAGCCTCTGAGGCCCAGTACTTC.

This clone was seen once. The genes are TRBV2 and TRBJ1-1; D uncertain. Deletions cut 4 bases from V and 1 base from J, with 7 bases between. The CDR3 sequence is 13 residues long. Germline lookup yields CDR1 SNHLY and CDR2 FYNNEI. The CDR3 sequence: CASSGHPNTEAFF. CDR3 sequence (DNA): TGTGCCAGCAGTGGACATCCGAACACTGAAGCTTTCTTT.

The CDR3 DNA follows: TGTGCCAGCAGCTTAGATGGTCAGGGGTACGAGCAGTACTTC. Its protein product is CASSLDGQGYEQYF. The chain employs TRBV7-8 and TRBJ2-7; D may be TRBD1 (6 bases). V was cut by 1 base and J by 4 bases, with 11 bases left in between. Per germline, CDR1 SGHVS and CDR2 FQNEAQ. The CDR3 consists of 14 residues.

The chain links TRBV4-2 to TRBJ2-3; 9 bases are a match to TRBD2. This CDR3 comprises 19 residues. V lost 1 base, J lost 5 bases, and 16 bases stayed unmatched. CDR1 and CDR2 from the germline V gene are LGHNA and YNFKEQ. Written as DNA, the CDR3 is TGTGCCAGCAGCCAAGGGAGGGGAGCGGGAGGCCTCCGGAGAGATACGCAGTATTTT. Translating gives CASSQGRGAGGLRRDTQYF.

This clone occurred once. This chain joins TRBV6-5 and TRBJ2-7; the match to TRBD1 covers 10 bases. V lost 9 bases to trimming and J lost 0 bases; unmatched junction nucleotides: 5. The CDR3 runs to 14 residues. Per the germline V gene, CDR1 is MNHEY and CDR2 is SVGAGI. CDR3 coding DNA: TGTGCCAGTTCGACAGGGGGCAGCTCCTACGAGCAGTACTTC. Amino acid sequence: CASSTGGSSYEQYF.

This clone was found once. This sequence joins TRBV4-2 and TRBJ2-7, with 11 bases aligning to TRBD2. Trimming removed 0 bases from V and 2 bases from J; junction bases left unmatched: 6. This CDR3 contains 17 residues. From germline, CDR1 is LGHNA and CDR2 YNFKEQ. The CDR3 DNA follows: TGTGCCAGCAGCCAAGATTCGGTAGCGGGAGGGCCCTACGAGCAGTACTTC. Translation gives CASSQDSVAGGPYEQYF.